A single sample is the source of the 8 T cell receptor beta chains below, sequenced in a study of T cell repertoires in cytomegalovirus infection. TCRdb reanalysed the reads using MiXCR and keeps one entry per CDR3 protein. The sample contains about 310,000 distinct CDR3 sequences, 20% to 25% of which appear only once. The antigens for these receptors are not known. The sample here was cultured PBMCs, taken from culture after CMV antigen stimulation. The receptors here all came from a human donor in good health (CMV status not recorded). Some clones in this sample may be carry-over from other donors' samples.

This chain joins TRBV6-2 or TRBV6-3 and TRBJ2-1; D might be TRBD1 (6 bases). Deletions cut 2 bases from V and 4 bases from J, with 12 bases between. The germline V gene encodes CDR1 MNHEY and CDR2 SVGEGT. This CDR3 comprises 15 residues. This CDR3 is CASSYRDTVYNEQFF. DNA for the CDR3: TGTGCCAGCAGTTACCGGGACACCGTTTACAATGAGCAGTTCTTC.

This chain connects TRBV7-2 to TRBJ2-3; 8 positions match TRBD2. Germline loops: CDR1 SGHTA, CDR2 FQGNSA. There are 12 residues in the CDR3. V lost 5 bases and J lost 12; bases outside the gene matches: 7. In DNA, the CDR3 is TGTGCCAGCAGCCGAGCGGGAGCCATTCAGTATTTT. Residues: CASSRAGAIQYF.

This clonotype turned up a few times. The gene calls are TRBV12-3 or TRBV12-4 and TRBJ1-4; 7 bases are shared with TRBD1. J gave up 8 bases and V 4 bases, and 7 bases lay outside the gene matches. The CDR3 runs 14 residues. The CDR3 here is CASSWTGPSEKLFF. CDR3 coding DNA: TGTGCCAGCAGTTGGACAGGACCGTCCGAAAAACTGTTTTTT.

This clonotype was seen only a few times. Here the CDR3 DNA reads TGTGCCAGTAGTATAGGACAGGGACTGTTTTTT. This translates into CASSIGQGLFF. The chain is built from TRBV19 and TRBJ1-4; TRBD1 matches at 7 bases. The CDR3 sequence is 11 residues long. J was trimmed by 13 bases and V by 1 base; bases with no gene match: 0. Germline CDR1 LNHDA, CDR2 SQIVND (reference sequence). Complete variable domain (other parts from reference TRBV19 and TRBJ1-4): DGGITQSPKYLFRKEGQNVTLSCEQNLNHDAMYWYRQDPGQGLRLIYYSQIVNDFQKGDIAEGYSVSREKKESFPLTVTSAQKNPTAFYLCASSIGQGLFFGSGTQLSVL.

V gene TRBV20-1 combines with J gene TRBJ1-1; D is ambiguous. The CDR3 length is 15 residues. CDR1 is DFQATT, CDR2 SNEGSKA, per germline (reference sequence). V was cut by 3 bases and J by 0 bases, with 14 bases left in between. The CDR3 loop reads CSASSVGRVNTEAFF. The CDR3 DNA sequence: TGCAGTGCTAGTTCCGTAGGACGGGTGAACACTGAAGCTTTCTTT.

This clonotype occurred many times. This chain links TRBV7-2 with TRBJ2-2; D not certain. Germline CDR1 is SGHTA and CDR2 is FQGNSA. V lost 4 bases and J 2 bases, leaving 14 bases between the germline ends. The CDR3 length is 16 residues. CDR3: CASSSFLRSNTGELFF. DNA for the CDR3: TGTGCCAGCAGCTCGTTCCTGAGGAGTAACACCGGGGAGCTGTTTTTT.

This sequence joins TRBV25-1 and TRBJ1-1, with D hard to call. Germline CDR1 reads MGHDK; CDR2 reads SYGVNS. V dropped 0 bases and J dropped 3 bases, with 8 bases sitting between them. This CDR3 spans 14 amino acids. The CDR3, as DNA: TGTGCCAGCAGTGAATATATTGGGGACACTGAAGCTTTCTTT. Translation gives CASSEYIGDTEAFF. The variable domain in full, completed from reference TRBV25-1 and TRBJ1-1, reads EADIYQTPRYLVIGTGKKITLECSQTMGHDKMYWYQQDPGMELHLIHYSYGVNSTEKGDLSSESTVSRIRTEHFPLTLESARPSHTSQYLCASSEYIGDTEAFFGQGTRLTVV.

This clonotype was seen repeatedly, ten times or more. The CDR3 protein is CASILPLAGIGSEQFF. The CDR3 DNA reads TGTGCCAGCATCCTTCCCTTAGCGGGGATTGGTAGTGAGCAGTTCTTC. The chain joins TRBV7-9 to TRBJ2-1, with 8 positions matching TRBD2. This CDR3 has 16 amino acids. Germline lookup yields CDR1 SEHNR and CDR2 FQNEAQ (reference sequence). J was trimmed by 9 bases and V by 7 bases; bases with no gene match: 17.